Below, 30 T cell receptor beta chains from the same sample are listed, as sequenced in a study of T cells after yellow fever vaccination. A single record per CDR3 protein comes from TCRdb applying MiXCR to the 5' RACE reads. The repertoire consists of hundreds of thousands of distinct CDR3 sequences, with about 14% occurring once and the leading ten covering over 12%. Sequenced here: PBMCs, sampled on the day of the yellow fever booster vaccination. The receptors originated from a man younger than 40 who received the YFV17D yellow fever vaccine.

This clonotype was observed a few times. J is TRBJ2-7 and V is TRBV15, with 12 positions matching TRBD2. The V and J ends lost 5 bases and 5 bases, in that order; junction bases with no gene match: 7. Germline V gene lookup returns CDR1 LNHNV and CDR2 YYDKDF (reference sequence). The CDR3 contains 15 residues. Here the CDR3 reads CATSSRTSGTHEQYF. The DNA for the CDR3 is TGTGCCACCAGCTCGCGGACTAGCGGGACACACGAGCAGTACTTC.

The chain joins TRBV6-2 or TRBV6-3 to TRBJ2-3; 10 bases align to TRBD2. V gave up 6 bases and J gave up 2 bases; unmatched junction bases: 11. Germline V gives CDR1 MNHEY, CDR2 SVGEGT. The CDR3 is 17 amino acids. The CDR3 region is CASSRGGLAGDTDTQYF. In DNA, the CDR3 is TGTGCCAGCAGCCGGGGCGGGCTAGCGGGAGACACAGATACGCAGTATTTT.

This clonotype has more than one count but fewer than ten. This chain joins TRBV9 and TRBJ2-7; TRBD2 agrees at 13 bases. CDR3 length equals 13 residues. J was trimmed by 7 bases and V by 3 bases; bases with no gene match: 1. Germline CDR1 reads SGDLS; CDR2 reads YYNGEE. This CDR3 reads CASSAGLAGEQYF. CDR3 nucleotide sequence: TGTGCCAGCAGCGCGGGACTAGCGGGGGAGCAGTACTTC.

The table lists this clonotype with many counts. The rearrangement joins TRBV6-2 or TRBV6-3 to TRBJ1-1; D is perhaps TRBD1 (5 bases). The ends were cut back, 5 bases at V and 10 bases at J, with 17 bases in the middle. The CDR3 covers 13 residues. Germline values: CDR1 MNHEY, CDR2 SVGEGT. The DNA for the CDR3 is TGTGCCAGCAGTAGAGGGACCACGAAAGGAGCTTTCTTT. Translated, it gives CASSRGTTKGAFF.

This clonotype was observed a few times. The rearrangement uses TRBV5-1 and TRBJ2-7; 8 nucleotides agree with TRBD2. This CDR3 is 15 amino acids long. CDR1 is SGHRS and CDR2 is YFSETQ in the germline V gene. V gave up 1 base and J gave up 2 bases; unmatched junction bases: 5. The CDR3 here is CASSLQTGRAYEQYF. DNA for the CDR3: TGCGCCAGCAGCTTGCAAACCGGGAGGGCCTACGAGCAGTACTTC.

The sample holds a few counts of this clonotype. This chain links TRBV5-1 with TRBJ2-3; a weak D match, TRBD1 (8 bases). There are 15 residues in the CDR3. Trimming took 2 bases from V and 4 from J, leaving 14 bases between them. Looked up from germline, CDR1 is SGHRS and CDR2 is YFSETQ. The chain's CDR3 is CASSLGQGGSDTQYF. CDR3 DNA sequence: TGCGCCAGCAGCTTAGGACAGGGAGGGTCAGATACGCAGTATTTT.

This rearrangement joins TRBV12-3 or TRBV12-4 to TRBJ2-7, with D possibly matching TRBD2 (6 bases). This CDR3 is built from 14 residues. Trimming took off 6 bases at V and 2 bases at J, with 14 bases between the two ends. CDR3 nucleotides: TGTGCCAGCAGCATCATGGCGGGACCCTACGAGCAGTACTTC. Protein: CASSIMAGPYEQYF.

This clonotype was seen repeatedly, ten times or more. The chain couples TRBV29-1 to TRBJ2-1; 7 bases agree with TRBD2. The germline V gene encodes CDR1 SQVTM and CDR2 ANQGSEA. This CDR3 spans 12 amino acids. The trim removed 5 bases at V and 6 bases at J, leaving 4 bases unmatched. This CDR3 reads CSVLLAANEQFF. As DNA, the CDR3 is TGCAGCGTTCTTCTAGCGGCCAATGAGCAGTTCTTC.

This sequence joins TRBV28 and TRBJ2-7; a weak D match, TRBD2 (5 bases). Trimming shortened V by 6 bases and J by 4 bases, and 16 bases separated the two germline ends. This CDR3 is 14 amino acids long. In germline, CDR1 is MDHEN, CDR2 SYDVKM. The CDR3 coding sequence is TGTGCCAGCAGCCTCGTTTCTAGCCGGTACGAGCAGTACTTC. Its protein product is CASSLVSSRYEQYF. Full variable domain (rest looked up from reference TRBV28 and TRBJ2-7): DVKVTQSSRYLVKRTGEKVFLECVQDMDHENMFWYRQDPGLGLRLIYFSYDVKMKEKGDIPEGYSVSREKKERFSLILESASTNQTSMYLCASSLVSSRYEQYFGPGTRLTVT.

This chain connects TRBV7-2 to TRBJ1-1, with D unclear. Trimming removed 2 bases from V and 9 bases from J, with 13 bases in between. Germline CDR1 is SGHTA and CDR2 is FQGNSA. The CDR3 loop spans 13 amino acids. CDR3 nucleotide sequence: TGTGCCAGCAGCTTAAAAGGCACGCGAAAAGCTTTCTTT. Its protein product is CASSLKGTRKAFF. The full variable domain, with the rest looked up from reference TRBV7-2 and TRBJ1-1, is GAGVSQSPSNKVTEKGKDVELRCDPISGHTALYWYRQSLGQGLEFLIYFQGNSAPDKSGLPSDRFSAERTGGSVSTLTIQRTQQEDSAVYLCASSLKGTRKAFFGQGTRLTVV.

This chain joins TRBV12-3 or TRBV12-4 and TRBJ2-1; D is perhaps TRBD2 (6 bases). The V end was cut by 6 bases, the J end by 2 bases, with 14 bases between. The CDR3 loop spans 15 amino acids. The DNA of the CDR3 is TGTGCCAGCAGCATATCGGGACTTACCTACAATGAGCAGTTCTTC. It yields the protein CASSISGLTYNEQFF.

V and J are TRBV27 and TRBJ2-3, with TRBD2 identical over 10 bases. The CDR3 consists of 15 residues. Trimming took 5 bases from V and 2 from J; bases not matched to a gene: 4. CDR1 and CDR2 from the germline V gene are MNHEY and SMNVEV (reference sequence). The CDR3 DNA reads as TGTGCCAGCAGTGGGGGACTAGCGCTCACAGATACGCAGTATTTT. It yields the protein CASSGGLALTDTQYF.

The CDR3 DNA is TGCGCCAGCAGCTCAGCACCATGGTCACCCCTCCACTTT. Its protein product is CASSSAPWSPLHF. The genes are TRBV5-1 and TRBJ1-6; D uncertain. Deletions cut 3 bases from V and 10 bases from J, with 11 bases between. This CDR3 has 13 residues. Germline CDR1 SGHRS, CDR2 YFSETQ.

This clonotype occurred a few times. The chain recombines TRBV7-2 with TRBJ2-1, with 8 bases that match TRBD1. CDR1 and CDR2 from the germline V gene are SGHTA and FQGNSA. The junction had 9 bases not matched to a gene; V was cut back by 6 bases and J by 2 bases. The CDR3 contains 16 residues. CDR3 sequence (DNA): TGTGCCAGCAGACATACCGGGACAGGAGCCTACAATGAGCAGTTCTTC. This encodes CASRHTGTGAYNEQFF.

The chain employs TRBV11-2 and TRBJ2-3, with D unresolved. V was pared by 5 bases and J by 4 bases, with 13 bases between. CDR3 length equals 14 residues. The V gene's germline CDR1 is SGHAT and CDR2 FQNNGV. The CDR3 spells CASSHRPRADTQYF. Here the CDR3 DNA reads TGTGCCAGCAGCCATCGACCCCGGGCAGATACGCAGTATTTT. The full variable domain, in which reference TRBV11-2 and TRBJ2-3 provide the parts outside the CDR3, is EAGVAQSPRYKIIEKRQSVAFWCNPISGHATLYWYQQILGQGPKLLIQFQNNGVVDDSQLPKDRFSAERLKGVDSTLKIQPAKLEDSAVYLCASSHRPRADTQYFGPGTRLTVL.

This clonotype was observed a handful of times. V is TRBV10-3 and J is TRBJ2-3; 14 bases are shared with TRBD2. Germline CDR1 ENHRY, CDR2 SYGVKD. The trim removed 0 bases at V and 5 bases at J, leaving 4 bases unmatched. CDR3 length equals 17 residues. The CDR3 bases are TGTGCCATCAGTGAGTCTCGGACTAGCGGGAGGAGAGATACGCAGTATTTT. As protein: CAISESRTSGRRDTQYF.

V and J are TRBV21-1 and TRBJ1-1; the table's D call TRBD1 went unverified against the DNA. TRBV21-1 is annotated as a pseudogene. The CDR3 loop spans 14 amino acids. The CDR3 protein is CASSKSGKGSEAFF. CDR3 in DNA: TGTGCCAGCAGCAAATCTGGCAAGGGGTCTGAAGCTTTCTTT.

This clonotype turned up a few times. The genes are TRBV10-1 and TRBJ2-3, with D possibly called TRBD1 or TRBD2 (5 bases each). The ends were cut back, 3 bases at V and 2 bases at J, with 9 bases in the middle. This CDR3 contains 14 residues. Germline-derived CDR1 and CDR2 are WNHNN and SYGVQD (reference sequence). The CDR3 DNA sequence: TGCGCCAGCAGTGATTGGGGGACCACAGATACGCAGTATTTT. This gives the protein CASSDWGTTDTQYF.

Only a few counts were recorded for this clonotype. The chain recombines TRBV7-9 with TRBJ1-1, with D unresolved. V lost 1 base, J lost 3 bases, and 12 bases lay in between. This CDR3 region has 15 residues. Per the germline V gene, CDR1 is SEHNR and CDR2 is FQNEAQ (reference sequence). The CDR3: CASSLGRAVYTEAFF. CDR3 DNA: TGTGCCAGCAGCTTAGGCCGGGCGGTGTACACTGAAGCTTTCTTT.

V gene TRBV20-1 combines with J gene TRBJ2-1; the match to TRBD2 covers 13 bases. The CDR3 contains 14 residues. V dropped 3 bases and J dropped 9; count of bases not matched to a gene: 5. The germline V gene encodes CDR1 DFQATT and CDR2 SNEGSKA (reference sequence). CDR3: CSARKGTSGTEQFF. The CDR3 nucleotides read TGCAGTGCTAGGAAGGGGACTAGCGGGACTGAGCAGTTCTTC.

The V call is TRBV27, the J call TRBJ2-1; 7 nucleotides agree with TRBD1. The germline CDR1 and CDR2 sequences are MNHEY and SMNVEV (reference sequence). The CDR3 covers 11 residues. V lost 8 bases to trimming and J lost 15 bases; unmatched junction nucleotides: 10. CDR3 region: CASSRPGGPFF. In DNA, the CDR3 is TGTGCCAGCTCTCGTCCAGGGGGTCCGTTCTTC.

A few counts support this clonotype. DNA of the CDR3: TGTGCCAGCAGCTTGGGCGGACAGGGTATCGGGGAGCTGTTTTTT. Translating gives CASSLGGQGIGELFF. The chain uses TRBV11-2 and TRBJ2-2; TRBD1 agrees at 8 bases. V dropped 3 bases and J dropped 7; count of bases not matched to a gene: 7. CDR3 length: 15 residues. Per the germline V gene, CDR1 is SGHAT and CDR2 is FQNNGV.

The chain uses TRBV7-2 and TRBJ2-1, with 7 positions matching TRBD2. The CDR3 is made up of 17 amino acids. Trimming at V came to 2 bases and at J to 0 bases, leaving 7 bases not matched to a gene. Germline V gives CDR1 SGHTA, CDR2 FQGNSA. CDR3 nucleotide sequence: TGTGCCAGCAGCTTATCCAGACTAGCCGGCTCCTACAATGAGCAGTTCTTC. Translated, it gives CASSLSRLAGSYNEQFF.

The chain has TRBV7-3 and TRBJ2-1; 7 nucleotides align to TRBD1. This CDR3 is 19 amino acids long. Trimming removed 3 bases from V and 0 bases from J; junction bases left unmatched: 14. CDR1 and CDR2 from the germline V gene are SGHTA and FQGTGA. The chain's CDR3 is CASSLSRGGGSNSYNEQFF. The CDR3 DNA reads TGTGCCAGCAGCTTGAGTCGAGGGGGCGGGTCGAACTCCTACAATGAGCAGTTCTTC.

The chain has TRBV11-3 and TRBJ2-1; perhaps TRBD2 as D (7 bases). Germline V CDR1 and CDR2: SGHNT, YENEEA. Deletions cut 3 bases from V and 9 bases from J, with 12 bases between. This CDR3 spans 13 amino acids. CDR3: CASSFGGGGEQFF. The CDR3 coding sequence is TGTGCCAGCAGCTTTGGGGGAGGGGGTGAGCAGTTCTTC.

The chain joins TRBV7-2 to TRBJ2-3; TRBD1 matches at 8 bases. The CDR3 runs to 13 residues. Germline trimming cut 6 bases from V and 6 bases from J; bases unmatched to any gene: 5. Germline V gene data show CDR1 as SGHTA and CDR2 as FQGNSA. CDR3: CASRGTGGDTQYF. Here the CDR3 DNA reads TGTGCCAGCAGGGGGACAGGCGGCGATACGCAGTATTTT.

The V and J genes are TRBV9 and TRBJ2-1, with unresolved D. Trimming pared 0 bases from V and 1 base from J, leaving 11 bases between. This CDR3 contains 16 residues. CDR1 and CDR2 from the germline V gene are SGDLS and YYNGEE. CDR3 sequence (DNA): TGTGCCAGCAGCGTAGAACCCCAAGGGTCCTACAATGAGCAGTTCTTC. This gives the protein CASSVEPQGSYNEQFF.

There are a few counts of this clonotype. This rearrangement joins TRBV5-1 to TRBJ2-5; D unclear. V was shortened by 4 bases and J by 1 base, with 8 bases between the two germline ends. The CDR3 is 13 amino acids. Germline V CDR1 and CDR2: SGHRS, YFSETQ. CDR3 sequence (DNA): TGCGCCAGCAGCGACGGACCCCAAGAGACCCAGTACTTC. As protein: CASSDGPQETQYF.

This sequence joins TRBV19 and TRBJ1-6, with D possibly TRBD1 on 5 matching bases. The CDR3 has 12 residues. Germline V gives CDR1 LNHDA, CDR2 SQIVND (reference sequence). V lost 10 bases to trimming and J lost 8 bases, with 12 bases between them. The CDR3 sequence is CATRDGDSPLHF. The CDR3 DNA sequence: TGTGCCACCAGGGACGGTGATTCACCCCTCCACTTT.

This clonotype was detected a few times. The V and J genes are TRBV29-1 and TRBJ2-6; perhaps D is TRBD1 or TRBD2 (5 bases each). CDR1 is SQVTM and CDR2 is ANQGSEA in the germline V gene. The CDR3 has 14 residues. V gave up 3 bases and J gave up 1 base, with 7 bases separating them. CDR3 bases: TGCAGCGTTGAGGGGGAGTCTGGGGCCAACGTCCTGACTTTC. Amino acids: CSVEGESGANVLTF.